These 11 T cell receptor beta chains originate from one sample sequenced in a study of OX40 agonist ivuxolimab in advanced cancers. The assay was immunoSEQ multiplex PCR, and TCRdb's table has in-frame clones only and misses some. This sample yields some 90,000 clones, of which roughly 89% are seen a single time; about 0.81% belongs to the top ten. Sequencing was performed on CD4+ or CD8+ T cells sorted from blood, taken in a trial of the OX40 agonist ivuxolimab. The origin of the receptors is an adult with an advanced solid tumor such as melanoma, head and neck, liver or kidney cancer.

The chain employs TRBV6-6 and TRBJ2-3, with 7 bases aligning to TRBD2. This CDR3 spans 15 amino acids. Unmatched junction bases numbered 11, after V lost 8 bases and J lost 3 bases. Germline V gene sequence: CDR1 MNHNY, CDR2 SVGAGI (reference sequence). The CDR3 sequence is CASGGGAGRTDTQYF. The CDR3 nucleotides read TGTGCCAGCGGGGGTGGAGCGGGAAGGACAGATACGCAGTATTTT.

The chain joins TRBV5-1 to TRBJ2-7; 8 nucleotides line up with TRBD1. The V gene's germline CDR1 is SGHRS and CDR2 YFSETQ. V lost 4 bases, J lost 4 bases, and 10 bases stayed unmatched. The CDR3 consists of 15 residues. The CDR3 protein is CASSTLLDREYEQYF. CDR3 bases: TGCGCCAGCAGCACCCTCTTGGACAGGGAGTACGAGCAGTACTTC.

V gene TRBV15 combines with J gene TRBJ1-6; no clear D gene. The V end was cut by 5 bases, the J end by 13 bases, with 21 bases between. CDR1 is LNHNV and CDR2 is YYDKDF in the germline V gene (reference sequence). CDR3 size: 15 residues. The CDR3 DNA is TGTGCCACCAGCGTGAGTTCGGCCGGCGCACATCCCCTCCACTTT. Its translation: CATSVSSAGAHPLHF.

The chain has TRBV11-3 and TRBJ2-5; 7 bases map to TRBD1. Looked up from germline, CDR1 is SGHNT and CDR2 is YENEEA. This CDR3 region has 14 residues. The V segment lost 1 base and the J segment 7 bases; nucleotides outside the gene matches: 6. Here the CDR3 reads CASSLVGQPATQYF. The CDR3 nucleotides read TGTGCCAGCAGCTTAGTGGGACAGCCCGCGACCCAGTACTTC.

This sequence joins TRBV11-3 and TRBJ2-1, with 9 bases that match TRBD1. With V trimmed by 5 bases and J by 6 bases, 11 bases remained unmatched. The CDR3 consists of 16 residues. CDR1 is SGHNT and CDR2 is YENEEA in the germline V gene. DNA for the CDR3: TGTGCCAGCAGCCTTCCTTGGACAGGGGTCGTCAATGAGCAGTTCTTC. It encodes CASSLPWTGVVNEQFF.

The chain employs TRBV28 and TRBJ1-5; 7 nucleotides agree with TRBD1. The V segment lost 10 bases and the J segment 7 bases; nucleotides outside the gene matches: 16. The CDR3 spans 15 residues. Germline V gene sequence: CDR1 MDHEN, CDR2 SYDVKM. CDR3 nucleotides: TGTGCCACTATCTCTCCAGGGGGAGGTGTGCAGCCCCAGCATTTT. Encoded protein: CATISPGGGVQPQHF.

In its sample, this clone was seen once. The gene calls are TRBV5-1 and TRBJ1-1; weak D call: TRBD1 (5 bases). From germline, CDR1 is SGHRS and CDR2 YFSETQ. This CDR3 is built from 13 residues. V dropped 1 base and J dropped 5 bases, with 9 bases sitting between them. The CDR3 here is CASSLKGVTEAFF. The CDR3 DNA reads as TGCGCCAGCAGCTTGAAAGGGGTAACTGAAGCTTTCTTT.

V usage is TRBV5-1 and J usage is TRBJ1-6; 7 bases are a match to TRBD1. Germline trimming cut 4 bases from V and 4 bases from J; bases unmatched to any gene: 8. The CDR3 has 16 amino acids. Germline V CDR1 and CDR2: SGHRS, YFSETQ. CDR3 sequence: CASSPRQGTYNSPLHF. CDR3 bases: TGCGCCAGCAGCCCTAGACAGGGTACTTATAATTCACCCCTCCACTTT.

This clone was counted a few times. The chain uses TRBV30 and TRBJ1-2; maybe TRBD1 (5 bases). Trimming removed 4 bases from V and 8 bases from J, with 14 bases in between. Germline V gives CDR1 GTSNPN, CDR2 SVGIG (reference sequence). There are 12 residues in the CDR3. CDR3: CAWTTTEGGYTF. The CDR3 DNA reads as TGTGCCTGGACCACTACCGAGGGGGGCTACACCTTC.

This clone was counted a single time. The J gene is TRBJ2-2, the V gene TRBV5-1; 8 bases fit TRBD2. Germline CDR1 and CDR2: SGHRS and YFSETQ. The J segment lost 7 bases and the V segment lost 7 bases, leaving 15 bases of the junction unmatched. This CDR3 has 16 amino acids. In nucleotides, the CDR3 is TGCGCCAGCGCCCCTCGGCGGGAGGCCAGGGGCGGGGAGCTGTTTTTT. It codes for CASAPRREARGGELFF.

V usage is TRBV7-3 and J usage is TRBJ2-1, with 10 bases that match TRBD2. The CDR3 spans 21 residues. In germline, CDR1 is SGHTA, CDR2 FQGTGA. V lost 3 bases and J lost 6; bases outside the gene matches: 23. CDR3 residues: CASSFPGPGSGRLGVGNEQFF. The DNA for the CDR3 is TGTGCCAGCAGCTTCCCAGGGCCGGGTAGCGGGAGGTTAGGAGTGGGCAATGAGCAGTTCTTC.